This T cell receptor (beta chain) was found in a study of blood T cell repertoires in COVID-19 (dated by TCRdb to about 2020). Study-level background: Samples from collaborators originated in the United States, Italy and Spain and spanned both the acute and convalescent phases of COVID-19. Deeply sampled blood TCRbeta repertoires from subjects exposed to, actively infected with, or recovered from COVID-19 were included in the dataset. The sample metadata nearly always contained a de-identified subject ID, COVID-19 status, age in years and sex. The repertoires were released in a freely available public database intended as a resource for research on the immune response to SARS-CoV-2. HLA class I and class II types, where available, came from metadata supplied by the sample provider rather than from assay-based typing. The material from the prospective study consisted of cDNA or gDNA derived from T cells, B-cell-depleted T cells, or PBMCs. Samples were obtained from the ongoing ImmuneRACE study (first 160 participants) and from 1,254 subjects provided by 6 global collaborators.

Concerning this clone itself: It lacks a known antigen. Per-base quality was not reported, and no clone a single base away is much larger than it.

The study at large found these results: The amount of clinical and demographic metadata varied by source and participant and was provided uncurated.

TCRbeta CDR3 regions were amplified from genomic DNA using the immunoSEQ Assay, a bias-controlled multiplex PCR. Concerning the study's data processing: Nucleated cell counts per sample were estimated from amplification of reference gene primers within the assay. Sequence reads were collapsed and filtered to measure the absolute abundance of every unique TCRbeta CDR3 rearrangement. For each sample, productive Simpson clonality was calculated as the square root of Simpson's diversity index over productive rearrangements. TCRdb obtained this table from immuneACCESS and retained in-frame rearrangements with V and J assigned. These tables miss some clones; where compared with another copy, unresolved V genes account for less than half of the shortfall, and the remainder is unexplained. The V and J calls and clone size were taken over from that table, and D and trimming were inferred from the DNA. The sample data list around 140,000 clones, and about three quarters of these were observed just once. The ten largest clones capture roughly 2.9% of the sample.

Enrolling through a virtual design, the prospective study's participants ranged in age from roughly 18 to 90 years and lived across approximately 25 United States geographic areas. To assign participants to cohorts, the prospective study relied on clinical history that participants themselves reported in a screening survey and a study questionnaire. Recovered participants in ImmuneRACE Cohort 3 were defined as having two consecutive negative NP/OP PCR tests, clearance from a healthcare professional, or resolution of symptoms. In the prospective study, mobile phlebotomists collected whole blood, serum and a nasopharyngeal or oropharyngeal swab from each participant. Additional blood draws and questionnaires over an approximately two-month period could optionally be provided by prospective study participants. Blood samples from the prospective study were shipped frozen or at room temperature prior to DNA extraction.

In the germline V gene, CDR1 corresponds to SGHRS and CDR2 to YFSETQ. From the cysteine through the phenylalanine, the CDR3 covers 17 amino acids. Left in the record is the CDR3 DNA by itself, 51 bases read in frame from the first base. The V end gives up 0 bases and the J end 3 bases, leaving 6 bases in the junction not matched to a gene. Sample: PBMCs or T cells enriched from blood (not recorded which). The sequence joins TRBV5-1 to TRBJ1-3; TRBD1 matches 10 bases in the middle. The source of this sequence is a woman aged 45-60 years who had recovered from COVID-19. The CDR3 has the sequence CASSLGRQGALGNTIYF. The nucleotides are TGCGCCAGCAGCTTGGGGCGACAGGGGGCCCTTGGAAACACCATATATTTT.